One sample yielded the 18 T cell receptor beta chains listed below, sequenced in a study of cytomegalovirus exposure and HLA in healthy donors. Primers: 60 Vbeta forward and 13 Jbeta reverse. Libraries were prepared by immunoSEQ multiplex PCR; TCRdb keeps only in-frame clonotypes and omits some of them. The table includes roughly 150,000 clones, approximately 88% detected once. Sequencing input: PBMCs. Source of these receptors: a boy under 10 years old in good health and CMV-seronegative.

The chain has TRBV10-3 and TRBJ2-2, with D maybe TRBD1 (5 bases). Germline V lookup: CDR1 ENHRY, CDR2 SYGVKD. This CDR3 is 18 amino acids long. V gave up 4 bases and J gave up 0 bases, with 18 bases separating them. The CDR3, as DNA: TGTGCCATCAGTGGGTCCGCCCAAGGGGTAGCGAACACCGGGGAGCTGTTTTTT. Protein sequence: CAISGSAQGVANTGELFF.

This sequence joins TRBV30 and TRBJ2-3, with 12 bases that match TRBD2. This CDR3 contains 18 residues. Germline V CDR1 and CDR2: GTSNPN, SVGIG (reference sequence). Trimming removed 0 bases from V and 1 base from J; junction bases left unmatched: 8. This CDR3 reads CAWSVRLAGGMGTDTQYF. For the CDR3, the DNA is TGTGCCTGGAGTGTACGGCTAGCGGGAGGGATGGGCACAGATACGCAGTATTTT.

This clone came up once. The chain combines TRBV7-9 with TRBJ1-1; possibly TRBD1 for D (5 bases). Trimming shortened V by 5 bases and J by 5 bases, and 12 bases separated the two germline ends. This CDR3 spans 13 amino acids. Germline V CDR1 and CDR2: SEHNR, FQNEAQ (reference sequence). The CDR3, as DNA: TGTGCCAGCAGCCCCCCGGGGGTGACTGAAGCTTTCTTT. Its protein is CASSPPGVTEAFF.

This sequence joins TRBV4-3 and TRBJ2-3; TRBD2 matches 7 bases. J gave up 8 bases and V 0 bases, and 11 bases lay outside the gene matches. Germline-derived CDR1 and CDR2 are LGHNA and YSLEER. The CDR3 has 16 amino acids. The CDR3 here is CASSQDLAGVTGTQYF. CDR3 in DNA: TGCGCCAGCAGCCAAGATCTGGCGGGAGTAACGGGTACGCAGTATTTT.

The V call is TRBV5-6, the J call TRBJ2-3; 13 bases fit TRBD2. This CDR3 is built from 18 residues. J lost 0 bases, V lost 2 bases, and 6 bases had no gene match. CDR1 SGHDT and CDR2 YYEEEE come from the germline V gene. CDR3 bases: TGTGCCAGCAGCTTCGGACTAGCGGGGGTTGCTAGCACAGATACGCAGTATTTT. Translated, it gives CASSFGLAGVASTDTQYF.

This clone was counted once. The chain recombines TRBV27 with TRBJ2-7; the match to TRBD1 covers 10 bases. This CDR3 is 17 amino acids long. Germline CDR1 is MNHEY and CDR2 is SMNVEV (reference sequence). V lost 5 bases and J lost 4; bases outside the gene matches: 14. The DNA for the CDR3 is TGTGCCAGCAGTCACGATGTCCCGGGACAGGGGCCTTACGAGCAGTACTTC. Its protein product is CASSHDVPGQGPYEQYF.

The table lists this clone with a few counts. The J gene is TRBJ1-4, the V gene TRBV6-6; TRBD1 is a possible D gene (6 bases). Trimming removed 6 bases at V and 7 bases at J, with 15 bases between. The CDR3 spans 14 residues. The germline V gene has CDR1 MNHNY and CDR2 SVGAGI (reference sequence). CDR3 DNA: TGTGCCAGCAGACGAACAGGGCTTGGTGAAAAACTGTTTTTT. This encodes CASRRTGLGEKLFF.

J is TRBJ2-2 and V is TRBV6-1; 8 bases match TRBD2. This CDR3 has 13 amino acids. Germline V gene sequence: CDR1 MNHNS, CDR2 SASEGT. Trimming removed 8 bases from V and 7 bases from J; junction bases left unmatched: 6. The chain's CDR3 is CASRREAVGELFF. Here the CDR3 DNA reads TGTGCCAGCCGGCGGGAGGCGGTCGGGGAGCTGTTTTTT.

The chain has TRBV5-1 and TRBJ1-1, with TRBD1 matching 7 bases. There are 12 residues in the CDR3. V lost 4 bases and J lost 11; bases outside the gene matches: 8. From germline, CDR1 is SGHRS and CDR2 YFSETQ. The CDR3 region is CASSPQGQVAFF. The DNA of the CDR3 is TGCGCCAGCAGCCCTCAAGGACAGGTTGCTTTCTTT.

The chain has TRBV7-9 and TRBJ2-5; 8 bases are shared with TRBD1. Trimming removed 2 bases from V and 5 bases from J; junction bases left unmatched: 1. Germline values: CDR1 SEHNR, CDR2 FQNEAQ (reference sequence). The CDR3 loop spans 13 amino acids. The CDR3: CASSLQGAETQYF. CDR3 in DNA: TGTGCCAGCAGCTTACAGGGGGCGGAGACCCAGTACTTC. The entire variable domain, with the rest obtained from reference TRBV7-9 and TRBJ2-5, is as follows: DTGVSQNPRHKITKRGQNVTFRCDPISEHNRLYWYRQTLGQGPEFLTYFQNEAQLEKSRLLSDRFSAERPKGSFSTLEIQRTEQGDSAMYLCASSLQGAETQYFGPGTRLLVL.

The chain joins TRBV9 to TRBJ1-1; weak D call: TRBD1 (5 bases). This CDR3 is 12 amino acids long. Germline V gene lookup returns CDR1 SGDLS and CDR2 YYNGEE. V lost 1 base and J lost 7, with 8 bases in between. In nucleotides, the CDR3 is TGTGCCAGCAGCGTATCGGGGGGTGAAGCTTTCTTT. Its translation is CASSVSGGEAFF.

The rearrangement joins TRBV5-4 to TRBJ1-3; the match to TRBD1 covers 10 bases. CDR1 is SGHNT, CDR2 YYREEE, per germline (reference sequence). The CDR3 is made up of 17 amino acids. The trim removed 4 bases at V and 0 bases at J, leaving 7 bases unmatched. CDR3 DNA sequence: TGTGCCAGCAGCCACGGGACAGGGGTGGGCTCTGGAAACACCATATATTTT. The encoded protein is CASSHGTGVGSGNTIYF. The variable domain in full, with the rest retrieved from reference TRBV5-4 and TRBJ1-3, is ETGVTQSPTHLIKTRGQQVTLRCSSQSGHNTVSWYQQALGQGPQFIFQYYREEENGRGNFPPRFSGLQFPNYSSELNVNALELDDSALYLCASSHGTGVGSGNTIYFGEGSWLTVV.

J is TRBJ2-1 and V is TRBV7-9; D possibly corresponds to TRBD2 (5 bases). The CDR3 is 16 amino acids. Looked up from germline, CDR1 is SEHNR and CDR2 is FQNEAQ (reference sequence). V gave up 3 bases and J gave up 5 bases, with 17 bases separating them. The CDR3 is CASSLTRTGVDNEQFF. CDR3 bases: TGTGCCAGCAGCTTGACCCGGACCGGGGTCGACAATGAGCAGTTCTTC.

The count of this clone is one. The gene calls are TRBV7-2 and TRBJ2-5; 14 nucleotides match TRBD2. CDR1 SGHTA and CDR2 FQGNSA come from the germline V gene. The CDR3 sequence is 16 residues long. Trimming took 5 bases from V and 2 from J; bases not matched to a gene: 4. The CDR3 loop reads CASSTGTSGRQETQYF. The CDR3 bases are TGTGCCAGCAGCACAGGGACTAGCGGGAGACAAGAGACCCAGTACTTC.

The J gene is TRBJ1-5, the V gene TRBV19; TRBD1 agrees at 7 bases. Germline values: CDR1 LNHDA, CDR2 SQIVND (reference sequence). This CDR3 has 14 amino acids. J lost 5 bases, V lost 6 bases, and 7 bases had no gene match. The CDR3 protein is CASSPTGNHQPQHF. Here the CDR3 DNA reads TGTGCCAGTAGCCCGACAGGGAATCATCAGCCCCAGCATTTT.

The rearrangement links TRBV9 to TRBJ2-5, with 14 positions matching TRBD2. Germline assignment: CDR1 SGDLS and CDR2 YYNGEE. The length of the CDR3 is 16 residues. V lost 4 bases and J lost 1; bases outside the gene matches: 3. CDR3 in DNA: TGTGCCAGCAGCCTTGGACTAGCGGGGGGCCAAGAGACCCAGTACTTC. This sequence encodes CASSLGLAGGQETQYF.

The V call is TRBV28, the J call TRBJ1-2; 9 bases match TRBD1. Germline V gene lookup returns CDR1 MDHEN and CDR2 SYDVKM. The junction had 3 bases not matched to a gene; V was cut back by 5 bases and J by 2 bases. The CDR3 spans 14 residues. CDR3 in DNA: TGTGCCAGCAGTCGGGACAGGGAGAACTATGGCTACACCTTC. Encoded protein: CASSRDRENYGYTF.

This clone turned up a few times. The CDR3 loop reads CASSPRTSGYSTNGNEQFF. Here the CDR3 DNA reads TGTGCCAGCAGCCCCCGGACTAGCGGGTACTCAACCAACGGAAATGAGCAGTTCTTC. This chain uses TRBV27 with TRBJ2-1; TRBD2 matches at 11 bases. CDR3 length: 19 amino acids. Germline-derived CDR1 and CDR2 are MNHEY and SMNVEV (reference sequence). V lost 6 bases, J lost 7 bases, and 20 bases stayed unmatched.